The T cell receptor (beta chain) described here comes from a study of blood T cell repertoires in COVID-19 (dated by TCRdb to 2018 to 2021). General notes on the study: Samples from collaborators originated in the United States, Italy and Spain and spanned both the acute and convalescent phases of COVID-19. The prospective study material was composed of cDNA or gDNA derived from T cells, B-cell-depleted T cells, or PBMCs. The dataset comprised deeply sampled blood TCRbeta repertoires from subjects exposed to, actively infected with, or recovered from COVID-19. A freely available public database, intended as a resource for researchers studying the immune response to SARS-CoV-2, is where the repertoires were released. Samples were obtained from the ongoing ImmuneRACE study (first 160 participants) and from 1,254 subjects provided by 6 global collaborators. A de-identified subject ID, COVID-19 status, age in years and sex were almost always included in the sample metadata. Where available, HLA class I and class II types were taken from metadata supplied by the sample provider and were not determined by assay-based typing. Results the study describes overall, beyond this receptor: The quantity of clinical and demographic metadata differed by source and by participant and was supplied without curation.

From a lookup of the germline V gene, CDR1 and CDR2 are SGHAT and FQNNGV. Inclusive of the bounding cysteine and phenylalanine, the CDR3 is 12 residues long. The retained sequence is limited to the CDR3, 36 bases, with the frame set at the first base. The trim is 5 bases for V and 7 bases for J, with a gap of 12 bases between the germline ends. Participants in the prospective study were aged roughly 18 to 100 years, lived in over 20 United States geographic areas, and enrolled through a virtual design. Cohort assignment in the prospective study relied on participant-reported clinical history from a screening survey and a study questionnaire. Mobile phlebotomists in the prospective study collected whole blood, serum and a nasopharyngeal or oropharyngeal swab from every participant. Prospective study participants could optionally give additional blood draws and questionnaires over a roughly 2-month period. Prospective study blood samples were shipped either frozen or at room temperature before DNA extraction.

The immunoSEQ Assay, a bias-controlled multiplex PCR, was used to amplify TCRbeta CDR3 regions from genomic DNA. In the original analysis: The number of nucleated cells in each sample was estimated from the amplification of reference gene primers within the assay. Sequence reads were collapsed and filtered to measure the absolute abundance of every unique TCRbeta CDR3 rearrangement. For each sample, productive Simpson clonality was calculated as the square root of Simpson's diversity index over productive rearrangements. TCRdb's version of the immuneACCESS table is confined to in-frame rearrangements and falls short of the full clone set. An unresolved V gene accounts for under half of the shortfall where checked; the remainder is of unknown origin. V and J calls and clone size follow that table, whereas D and trimming were derived from the DNA. This sample comprises roughly 250,000 clones, around 90% of them detected only once. The ten largest make up just over 2.5% of the sample.

A note on this clone: This receptor's antigen is unknown. No per-base quality is available; no much larger clone lies one base away.

The rearrangement combines TRBV11-2 with TRBJ2-7; no D gene call is confident. Sequenced sample: PBMCs or T cells enriched from blood (not recorded which). This receptor was taken from a woman aged 25 to 39 with acute COVID-19. The sequenced DNA: TGTGCCAGCAGCCCGGGTGTCGGGGAGCAGTACTTC. It translates to CASSPGVGEQYF.